The entry below gives a single TCR beta chain sequence along with its context. The sample originates from a study of shared clonotypes between healthy human individuals. CDR3 length: 13 residues. The V end lost 5 bases, the J end lost 3 bases, and 10 bases lay between the germline ends. Germline CDR1 reads SGHVS; CDR2 reads FNYEAQ. At the deep level, the assay was run. Here immunoSEQ multiplex PCR was the method, and the copy in TCRdb shows in-frame clones only, minus some. The sample shows about 730,000 clones, around 70% of them seen only once. The TCR comes from a young woman in good health. This chain connects TRBV7-6 to TRBJ1-1; unclear D gene. Sequencing was carried out using memory CD4+ T cells sorted from blood. Subset reported: CD45RA-negative fraction. CDR3 DNA sequence: TGTGCCAGCAGCACCCCGACGCACACTGAAGCTTTCTTT. Translated: CASSTPTHTEAFF.